The rows below give T cell receptor beta chains drawn from one sample of a study of T-cell reconstitution after alpha-beta-depleted transplantation in children. TCRdb called the PCR reads again in MiXCR, with one record for every CDR3 protein. The data show about 610,000 distinct CDR3 sequences, approximately 10% seen once. The sequencing used PBMCs from the stem cell graft donor, collected from the stem cell graft. These receptors originate from a human donor who donated a stem cell graft to a child with acute myeloid leukemia. CDR3s include the opening cysteine and the closing phenylalanine or tryptophan. A D gene is named only where the DNA matches it firmly. Only some rows state a clone size, as once, few, many or a class for expanded clones.

len: 18
j_gene: TRBJ1-2
v_gene: TRBV4-2
d_gene: NA
abundance: few
CDR3aa: CASSPKNRDGGLLYGYTF
CDR3nt: TGTGCCAGCAGCCCAAAGAACCGGGACGGAGGATTACTTTATGGCTACACCTTC

len: 16
j_gene: TRBJ2-7
v_gene: TRBV12-3/TRBV12-4
d_gene: TRBD2
abundance: NA
CDR3aa: CASSPRSRGGTYEQYF
CDR3nt: TGTGCCAGCAGTCCCCGCTCTCGCGGGGGAACCTACGAGCAGTACTTC

len: 16
j_gene: TRBJ2-5
v_gene: TRBV4-2
d_gene: NA
abundance: few
CDR3aa: CASSQEITGAQGAQYF
CDR3nt: TGTGCCAGCAGCCAAGAGATTACCGGGGCTCAAGGGGCCCAGTACTTC

len: 16
j_gene: TRBJ2-3
v_gene: TRBV7-6
d_gene: TRBD2
abundance: many
CDR3aa: CASSSELAGYTDTQYF
CDR3nt: TGTGCCAGCAGCTCTGAACTAGCGGGATACACAGATACGCAGTATTTT

len: 17
j_gene: TRBJ2-3
v_gene: TRBV27
d_gene: TRBD2
abundance: NA
CDR3aa: CASSLFGLAGSTDTQYF
CDR3nt: TGTGCCAGCAGTTTATTTGGACTAGCGGGAAGCACAGATACGCAGTATTTT

len: 17
j_gene: TRBJ2-1
v_gene: TRBV7-2
d_gene: TRBD2
abundance: many
CDR3aa: CASSLALAGASSGEQFF
CDR3nt: TGTGCCAGCAGCTTAGCGTTGGCGGGAGCCTCCTCAGGGGAGCAGTTCTTC

len: 15
j_gene: TRBJ2-1
v_gene: TRBV7-2
d_gene: TRBD2
abundance: NA
CDR3aa: CASSTSSGRTNEQFF
CDR3nt: TGTGCCAGCAGCACGTCTAGCGGGAGAACTAATGAGCAGTTCTTC

len: 15
j_gene: TRBJ1-2
v_gene: TRBV28
d_gene: NA
abundance: NA
CDR3aa: CASSSSGTSNYGYTF
CDR3nt: TGTGCCAGCAGTTCATCCGGGACATCTAACTATGGCTACACCTTC

len: 13
j_gene: TRBJ2-1
v_gene: TRBV27
d_gene: NA
abundance: few
CDR3aa: CASSSTAPWQQFF
CDR3nt: TGTGCCAGCAGTTCGACAGCGCCCTGGCAGCAGTTCTTC

len: 16
j_gene: TRBJ2-2
v_gene: TRBV20-1
d_gene: TRBD2
abundance: NA
CDR3aa: CSARSLAAPNTGELFF
CDR3nt: TGCAGTGCTAGATCGCTAGCGGCCCCGAACACCGGGGAGCTGTTTTTT

len: 13
j_gene: TRBJ2-3
v_gene: TRBV5-1
d_gene: NA
abundance: NA
CDR3aa: CASSLGHMDTQYF
CDR3nt: TGCGCCAGCAGCTTGGGTCATATGGATACGCAGTATTTT

len: 14
j_gene: TRBJ1-2
v_gene: TRBV20-1
d_gene: NA
abundance: few
CDR3aa: CSAPPRGAYYGYTF
CDR3nt: TGCAGTGCCCCCCCCAGGGGCGCATACTATGGCTACACCTTC

len: 14
j_gene: TRBJ2-5
v_gene: TRBV28
d_gene: TRBD2
abundance: many
CDR3aa: CASSPGGLKETQYF
CDR3nt: TGTGCCAGCAGTCCGGGGGGATTAAAAGAGACCCAGTACTTC

len: 15
j_gene: TRBJ2-7
v_gene: TRBV7-2
d_gene: TRBD2
abundance: NA
CDR3aa: CASSIRLAGQREQYF
CDR3nt: TGTGCCAGCAGCATCCGACTAGCGGGACAACGCGAGCAGTACTTC

len: 13
j_gene: TRBJ2-7
v_gene: TRBV30
d_gene: NA
abundance: NA
CDR3aa: CAWTWAGLNEQYF
CDR3nt: TGTGCCTGGACGTGGGCAGGGTTAAACGAGCAGTACTTC

len: 16
j_gene: TRBJ2-2
v_gene: TRBV6-7
d_gene: TRBD1
abundance: NA
CDR3aa: CASRSRDREEPGELFF
CDR3nt: TGTGCCAGCAGAAGCCGGGACAGAGAGGAACCCGGGGAGCTGTTTTTT

len: 16
j_gene: TRBJ2-2
v_gene: TRBV7-2
d_gene: NA
abundance: NA
CDR3aa: CASSPSGTQNTGELFF
CDR3nt: TGTGCCAGCAGCCCATCCGGGACACAGAACACCGGGGAGCTGTTTTTT

len: 13
j_gene: TRBJ2-7
v_gene: TRBV7-3
d_gene: NA
abundance: many
CDR3aa: CASSLTGVSEQYF
CDR3nt: TGTGCCAGCAGCTTAACGGGCGTCTCTGAGCAGTACTTC

len: 17
j_gene: TRBJ2-2
v_gene: TRBV14
d_gene: TRBD2
abundance: many
CDR3aa: CASSQGRLAINTGELFF
CDR3nt: TGTGCCAGCAGCCAAGGACGACTAGCGATAAACACCGGGGAGCTGTTTTTT

len: 13
j_gene: TRBJ1-2
v_gene: TRBV29-1
d_gene: NA
abundance: few
CDR3aa: CSVVRDPNYGYTF
CDR3nt: TGCAGCGTTGTACGGGACCCGAACTATGGCTACACCTTC

len: 15
j_gene: TRBJ1-1
v_gene: TRBV9
d_gene: NA
abundance: many
CDR3aa: CASSVDAGMNTEAFF
CDR3nt: TGTGCCAGCAGCGTAGACGCAGGGATGAACACTGAAGCTTTCTTT

len: 14
j_gene: TRBJ1-1
v_gene: TRBV5-1
d_gene: NA
abundance: few
CDR3aa: CASSLGTMNTEAFF
CDR3nt: TGCGCCAGCAGCTTGGGGACAATGAACACTGAAGCTTTCTTT

len: 15
j_gene: TRBJ1-6
v_gene: TRBV10-3
d_gene: TRBD1
abundance: NA
CDR3aa: CATDGTGGANSPLHF
CDR3nt: TGTGCCACCGACGGGACAGGGGGCGCGAATTCACCCCTCCACTTT

len: 19
j_gene: TRBJ1-4
v_gene: TRBV5-1
d_gene: TRBD1
abundance: few
CDR3aa: CASSLEGTGSLLVGEKLFF
CDR3nt: TGCGCCAGCAGCTTGGAAGGGACAGGGTCATTATTGGTTGGCGAAAAACTGTTTTTT

len: 15
j_gene: TRBJ1-4
v_gene: TRBV5-6
d_gene: NA
abundance: few
CDR3aa: CASSSQGLTNEKLFF
CDR3nt: TGTGCCAGCAGCTCTCAGGGGTTAACTAATGAAAAACTGTTTTTT